Below are 6 T cell receptor beta chains sequenced from a single sample in a study of T-cell memory formation after mild COVID-19. TCRdb fed the 5' RACE reads into MiXCR, producing one record per CDR3 protein. The repertoire includes 110,000 or so distinct CDR3 sequences, about 20% of them detected once, and about 38% sits in the top ten. Material for sequencing was PBMCs or a T cell subset sorted from them (not recorded which). The receptors were sampled from a man younger than 30 who had mild COVID-19 (a few samples of this study predate the infection). Cell type and time point are not known.

The CDR3 nucleotides read TGTGCCAGCAGTGAGAACAGGCTTGGCTACACCTTC. It yields the protein CASSENRLGYTF. The V and J genes are TRBV12-3 or TRBV12-4 and TRBJ1-2, with D tentatively TRBD1 (5 bases). V was clipped by 5 bases and J by 7 bases, with 11 bases between them. The CDR3 has 12 residues.

The V gene is TRBV20-1, the J gene TRBJ2-5, with 8 positions matching TRBD2. This CDR3 is 15 amino acids long. Germline CDR1 is DFQATT and CDR2 is SNEGSKA (reference sequence). Trimming took 2 bases from V and 6 from J; bases not matched to a gene: 11. CDR3 amino acids: CSARRGLASLKTQYF. As DNA, the CDR3 is TGCAGTGCTAGACGCGGACTAGCTTCCCTAAAGACCCAGTACTTC.

The V gene is TRBV20-1, the J gene TRBJ2-3; D tentatively reads TRBD1 or TRBD2 (6 bases each). There are 13 residues in the CDR3. V was pared by 6 bases and J by 4 bases, with 14 bases between. CDR1 is DFQATT and CDR2 is SNEGSKA in the germline V gene (reference sequence). Here the CDR3 DNA reads TGCAGTGCAGAACCCCGGGGGCCAGATACGCAGTATTTT. It specifies CSAEPRGPDTQYF.

This clonotype showed up just a few times. The chain is built from TRBV6-6 and TRBJ2-1, with D tentatively TRBD2 (5 bases). Germline V gives CDR1 MNHNY, CDR2 SVGAGI (reference sequence). V lost 10 bases and J lost 5, with 27 bases in between. The CDR3 is 17 residues long. DNA for the CDR3: TGTGCCACCAGGAGGCCGACACCGACGGAGAATGACAATGAGCAGTTCTTC. Residues: CATRRPTPTENDNEQFF.

This clonotype was counted ten times or more. The chain joins TRBV20-1 to TRBJ1-2; 7 bases align to TRBD1. CDR3 length: 13 residues. Losses at the gene ends were 5 bases for V and 4 bases for J; bases not matched to a gene: 7. Germline V gives CDR1 DFQATT, CDR2 SNEGSKA (reference sequence). DNA of the CDR3: TGCAGTGCTCCCGACAGGGACCTCTATGGCTACACCTTC. Translating it yields CSAPDRDLYGYTF.

This clonotype was seen only a few times. One end of the junction varies from germline; a read error may be responsible. This chain links TRBV20-1 with TRBJ2-4; D is unresolved. The CDR3 is 12 amino acids. CDR1 is DFQATT, CDR2 SNEGSKA, per germline (reference sequence). The chain's CDR3 is CSARGSENIQYF. CDR3 DNA sequence: TGCAGTGCCAGAGGATCGGAAAACATTCAGTACTTC.